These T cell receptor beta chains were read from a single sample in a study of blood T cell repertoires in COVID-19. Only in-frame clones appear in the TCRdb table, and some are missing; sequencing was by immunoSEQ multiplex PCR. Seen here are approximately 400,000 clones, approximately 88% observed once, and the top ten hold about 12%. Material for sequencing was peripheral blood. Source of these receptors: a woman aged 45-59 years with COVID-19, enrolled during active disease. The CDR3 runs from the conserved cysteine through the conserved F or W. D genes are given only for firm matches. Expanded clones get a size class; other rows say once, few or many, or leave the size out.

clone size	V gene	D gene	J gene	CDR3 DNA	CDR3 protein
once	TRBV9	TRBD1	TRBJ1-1	TGTGCCAGCAGCCCCCAATCCGGGACAGGGGTAACTTTCTTT	CASSPQSGTGVTFF
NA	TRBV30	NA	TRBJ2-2	TGTGCCTGGACGCGAGGAGGCGCCGGGGAGCTGTTTTTT	CAWTRGGAGELFF
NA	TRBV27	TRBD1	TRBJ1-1	TGTGCCAGCAGTGGCCAGGGGGCTGGGAGGAGCACTGAAGCTTTCTTT	CASSGQGAGRSTEAFF
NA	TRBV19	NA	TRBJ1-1	TGTGCCAGTAGTCACAGGGCTGTCACTGAAGCTTTCTTT	CASSHRAVTEAFF
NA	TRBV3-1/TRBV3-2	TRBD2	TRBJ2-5	TGTGCCAGCAGCCAAGATGGGGATTATAGCGGGGGCCCGTACTTC	CASSQDGDYSGGPYF
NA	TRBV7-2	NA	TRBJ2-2	TGTGCCAGCAGCTTAGACGGGGTGAACACCGGGGAGCTGTTTTTT	CASSLDGVNTGELFF
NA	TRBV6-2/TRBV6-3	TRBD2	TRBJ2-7	TGTGCCAGCAGTTACTCCGCTAGCGGGGGGGCCGGTTTCTTCTACGAGCAGTACTTC	CASSYSASGGAGFFYEQYF
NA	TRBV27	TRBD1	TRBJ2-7	TGTGCCAGCAGTTCCGGGACAGAGGTCTACGAGCAGTACTTC	CASSSGTEVYEQYF
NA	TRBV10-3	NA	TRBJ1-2	TGTGCCATCACCCAGTCCTTACCTCCGGGTGGCTACACCTTC	CAITQSLPPGGYTF
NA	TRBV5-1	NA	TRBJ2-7	TGCGCCAGCAGCCACGGAAGGGGTTACGAGCAGTACTTC	CASSHGRGYEQYF
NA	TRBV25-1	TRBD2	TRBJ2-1	TGTGCCAGCAGTGACGGGACTAGCGGGGGGGACAATGAGCAGTTCTTC	CASSDGTSGGDNEQFF
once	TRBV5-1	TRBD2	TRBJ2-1	TGCGCCAGCAGGGGTAGCGGGGGGGACTCCTACAATGAGCAGTTCTTC	CASRGSGGDSYNEQFF
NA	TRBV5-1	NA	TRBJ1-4	TGCGCCAGCAGCTTGGAAGGGGAACCTAATGAAAAACTGTTTTTT	CASSLEGEPNEKLFF
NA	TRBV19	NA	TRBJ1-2	TGTGCCAGTAATGGCCGAAACTATGGCTACACCTTC	CASNGRNYGYTF
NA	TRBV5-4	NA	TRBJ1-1	TGTGCCAGCAGCTCGCCGGACAGATACATGAACACTGAAGCTTTCTTT	CASSSPDRYMNTEAFF
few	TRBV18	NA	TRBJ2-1	TGTGCCAGCTCAGCGTCGGGGACACAATACAATGAGCAGTTCTTC	CASSASGTQYNEQFF
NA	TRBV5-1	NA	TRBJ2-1	TGCGCCAGCAGCCTCGGCGGGTTTGAGCAGTTCTTC	CASSLGGFEQFF
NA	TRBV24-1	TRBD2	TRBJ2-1	TGTGCCACCAGTGATGGGACTAGTCTCCACAATGAGCAGTTCTTC	CATSDGTSLHNEQFF
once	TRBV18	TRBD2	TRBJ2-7	TGTGCCAGCTCACCCCCCTCGGGGGGCTACGAGCAGTACTTC	CASSPPSGGYEQYF
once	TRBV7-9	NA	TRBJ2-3	TGTGCCAGCAGCTTAGCGCGGGTCCCCCCAGCGCAGTATTTT	CASSLARVPPAQYF
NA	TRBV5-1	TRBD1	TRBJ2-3	TGCGCCAGCAGGGGGGACAGTTACACAGATACGCAGTATTTT	CASRGDSYTDTQYF
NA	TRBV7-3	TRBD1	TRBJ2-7	TGTGCCAGCAGCCAGACAGGGGGGACCTACGAGCAGTACTTC	CASSQTGGTYEQYF
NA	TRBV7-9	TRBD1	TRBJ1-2	TGTGCCAGCAGCTTCCTGGGACAGGGGGATGGCTACACCTTC	CASSFLGQGDGYTF
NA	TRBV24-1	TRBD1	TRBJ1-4	TGTGCCACCAGTGATTCGACAGGGTTCGCTGAAAAACTGTTTTTT	CATSDSTGFAEKLFF
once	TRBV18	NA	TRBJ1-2	TGTGCCAGCTCACCAGGGGGAGGGCCCTATGGCTACACCTTC	CASSPGGGPYGYTF
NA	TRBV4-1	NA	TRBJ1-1	TGCGCCAGCAGCCAAGGAAGCGCATTTGAAGCTTTCTTT	CASSQGSAFEAFF
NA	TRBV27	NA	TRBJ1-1	TGTGCCAGCAGCTTCGCGGGGTCGGCTGAAGCTTTCTTT	CASSFAGSAEAFF
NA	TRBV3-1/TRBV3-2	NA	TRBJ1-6	TGTGCCAGCAGCCAAGGGGCAGGGGCCAATTCACCCCTCCACTTT	CASSQGAGANSPLHF
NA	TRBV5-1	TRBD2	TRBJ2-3	TGCGCCAGCCGGCCCGTAGCGGGGAGCACAGATACGCAGTATTTT	CASRPVAGSTDTQYF
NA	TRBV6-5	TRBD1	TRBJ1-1	TGTGCCAGCAGTTACAATTCCAGGGGGCGAGCTTTCTTT	CASSYNSRGRAFF
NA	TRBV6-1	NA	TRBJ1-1	TGTGCCAGCAGTGAAGCTCAGGGATTTGTCACTGAAGCTTTCTTT	CASSEAQGFVTEAFF
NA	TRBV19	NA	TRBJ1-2	TGTGCCAGTAGACAGGGATGGGGAGCCTATGGCTACACCTTC	CASRQGWGAYGYTF
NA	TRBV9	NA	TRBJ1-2	TGTGCCAGCAGCGTAGAAGGGCAGGGAGGCGCCAACTATGGCTACACCTTC	CASSVEGQGGANYGYTF
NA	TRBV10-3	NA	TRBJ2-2	TGTGCCACCGCGAACACCGGGGAGCTGTTTTTT	CATANTGELFF
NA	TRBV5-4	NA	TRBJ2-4	TGTGCCAGCAGCCTGGGACACGGGGACAAAAACATTCAGTACTTC	CASSLGHGDKNIQYF
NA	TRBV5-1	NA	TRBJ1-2	TGCGCCAGCAGCTTAGAACAGGGAATAGGGTATGGCTACACCTTC	CASSLEQGIGYGYTF
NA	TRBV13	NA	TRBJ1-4	TGTGCCAGCAGCTTGGGGAGTGGGGAAAAACTGTTTTTT	CASSLGSGEKLFF
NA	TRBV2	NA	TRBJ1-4	TGTGCCAGTCAAGGTGCGGTGACTAATGAAAAACTGTTTTTT	CASQGAVTNEKLFF
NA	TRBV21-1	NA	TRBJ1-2	TGTGCCAGCGTTACCCCAGGGTCCAACTATGGCTACACCTTC	CASVTPGSNYGYTF
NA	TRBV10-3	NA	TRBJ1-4	TGTGCCATCAGTGAAGGGGCAGCGGAAAAACTGTTTTTT	CAISEGAAEKLFF
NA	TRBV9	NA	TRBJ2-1	TGTGCCAGCAGCGATCGACAGAAGGATGAGCAGTTCTTC	CASSDRQKDEQFF
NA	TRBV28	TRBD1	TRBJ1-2	TGTGCCAGCAGCCAGGGGGACAGCTATGGCTACACCTTC	CASSQGDSYGYTF
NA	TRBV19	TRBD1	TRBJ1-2	TGTGCCAGTAGTATAGGAGAGACAGGGAGCCCGGGGGGCTACACCTTC	CASSIGETGSPGGYTF
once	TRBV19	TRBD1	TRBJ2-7	TGTGCCAGTAGTACAAACAGGGGAGAGGAGCAGTACTTC	CASSTNRGEEQYF
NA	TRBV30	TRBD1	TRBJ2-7	TGTGCCTGGAGTAAGGACAGGGGGCTCCACGAGCAGTACTTC	CAWSKDRGLHEQYF
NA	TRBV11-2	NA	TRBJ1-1	TGTGCCAGCAGCTTACGTCCGAACACTGAAGCTTTCTTT	CASSLRPNTEAFF
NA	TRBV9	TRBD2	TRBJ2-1	TGTGCCAGCAGCGCAAGCGGGGGGGCCTACAATGAGCAGTTCTTC	CASSASGGAYNEQFF
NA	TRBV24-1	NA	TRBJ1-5	TGTGCCACCAGTGATTCCAGCAGGGGTATGATACAGCCCCAGCATTTT	CATSDSSRGMIQPQHF
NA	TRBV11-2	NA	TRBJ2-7	TGTGCCAGCAGCTTGAGTCTTACCTACGAGCAGTACTTC	CASSLSLTYEQYF
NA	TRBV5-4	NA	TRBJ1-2	TGTGCCAGCAGCTTGGAGGGGGTACCGAACTATGGCTACACCTTC	CASSLEGVPNYGYTF
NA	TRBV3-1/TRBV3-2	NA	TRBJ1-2	TGTGCCAGCAGCCAAGATCTAAGGACAGCGGTGAACTATGGCTACACCTTC	CASSQDLRTAVNYGYTF
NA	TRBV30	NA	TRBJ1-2	TGTGCCTGGAGTGTACGTGAGACAGCTTATGGCTACACCTTC	CAWSVRETAYGYTF
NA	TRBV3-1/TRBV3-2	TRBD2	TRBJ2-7	TGTGCCAGCAGCGAGTCCCTTGGACTAGTGTGGGAGCAGTACTTC	CASSESLGLVWEQYF
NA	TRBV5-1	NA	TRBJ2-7	TGCGCCAGCAGCTCCCAGGGGGGCGGCTACGAGCAGTACTTC	CASSSQGGGYEQYF
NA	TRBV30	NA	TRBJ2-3	TGTGCCTGGATGGCCCAGGCGGGGACAGATACGCAGTATTTT	CAWMAQAGTDTQYF
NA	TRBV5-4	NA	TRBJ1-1	TGTGCCAGCAGCGTAAACACAGGCGGACCTTTCTTT	CASSVNTGGPFF
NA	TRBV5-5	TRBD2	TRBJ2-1	TGTGCCAGCAGCCCCCCTTTAGCGGGGATAAATTACAATGAGCAGTTCTTC	CASSPPLAGINYNEQFF
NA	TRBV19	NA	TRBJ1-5	TGTGCCAGTAGTAGCGGCAGCGACAGGAAGTATAGCAATCAGCCCCAGCATTTT	CASSSGSDRKYSNQPQHF
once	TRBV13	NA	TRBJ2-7	TGTGCCAGCAGCTGGAGAGGCAGGGGAAGGGACGAGCAGTACTTC	CASSWRGRGRDEQYF
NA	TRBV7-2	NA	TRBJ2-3	TGTGCCAGCAGCTTAGACCAGGGTATCACAGATACGCAGTATTTT	CASSLDQGITDTQYF